The 14 T cell receptor beta chains presented below share a single source sample, sequenced in a study of blood T cells in healthy people across ages. Sample-barcoded 5' priming and a J-beta primer mix drove a second PCR of roughly 7 to 11 cycles. TCRdb reprocessed the 5' RACE reads with MiXCR, giving one entry per CDR3 protein. The sample contains under 1,000,000 distinct CDR3 sequences, 35% to 60% of which appear only once. Sequences were obtained from blood. These receptors were obtained from a man older than 75 in good health.

The J gene is TRBJ2-3, the V gene TRBV5-1, with 7 bases lining up with TRBD2. The V gene end was trimmed by 6 bases and the J gene end by 6 bases; junction bases not matched to a gene: 13. The CDR3 length is 15 residues. CDR1 SGHRS and CDR2 YFSETQ come from the germline V gene. CDR3 sequence reads: CASNLDPGGADTQYF. The CDR3 nucleotides read TGCGCCAGCAACCTAGATCCGGGGGGAGCGGATACGCAGTATTTT.

The rearrangement links TRBV18 to TRBJ2-3, with D perhaps TRBD1 (6 bases). The CDR3 length is 16 residues. The germline CDR1 and CDR2 sequences are KGHSH and LQKENI. Deletions cut 3 bases from V and 4 bases from J, with 17 bases between. The CDR3 is CASSPGTGFRADTQYF. In nucleotides, the CDR3 is TGTGCCAGCTCACCCGGAACAGGGTTTAGGGCAGATACGCAGTATTTT.

This clonotype was counted at least ten times. The V gene is TRBV10-3, the J gene TRBJ2-4; D assignment may be TRBD1 or TRBD2 (5 bases each). Germline loops: CDR1 ENHRY, CDR2 SYGVKD. V was clipped by 8 bases and J by 3 bases, with 20 bases between them. This CDR3 has 16 amino acids. The CDR3: CAIAQGTGLVKNIQYF. The CDR3 coding sequence is TGTGCCATCGCCCAGGGTACGGGGTTGGTCAAAAACATTCAGTACTTC.

This clonotype has just a few counts. V is TRBV9 and J is TRBJ2-1; 11 nucleotides match TRBD2. Germline CDR1 reads SGDLS; CDR2 reads YYNGEE. This CDR3 is 15 amino acids long. The V gene end was trimmed by 4 bases and the J gene end by 7 bases; junction bases not matched to a gene: 7. CDR3 sequence: CASSSIAGGGNEQFF. As DNA, the CDR3 is TGTGCCAGCAGCTCCATAGCGGGAGGGGGGAATGAGCAGTTCTTC.

The chain recombines TRBV4-1 with TRBJ2-5; D may be TRBD2 (6 bases). Trimming cost V 1 base and J 11 bases, with 17 bases left between them. CDR3 length: 14 residues. The germline V gene has CDR1 MGHRA and CDR2 YSYEKL. The CDR3 nucleotides are TGCGCCAGCAGCCAAGGGAGCGGGTTGGGTGAGCAGTACTTC. Amino acid sequence: CASSQGSGLGEQYF.

This rearrangement joins TRBV29-1 to TRBJ1-2; D is undetermined. The CDR3 sequence is 10 residues long. The V and J ends lost 7 bases and 12 bases respectively, with 15 bases between them. Germline V gene data show CDR1 as SQVTM and CDR2 as ANQGSEA. The CDR3 is CSGYLGGNTF. CDR3 in DNA: TGCAGCGGTTACTTGGGAGGCAACACCTTC.

This clonotype was detected only a few times. This chain uses TRBV7-2 with TRBJ2-7, with a tentative D call TRBD1 (6 bases). Trimming cost V 3 bases and J 4 bases, with 10 bases left between them. The germline V gene encodes CDR1 SGHTA and CDR2 FQGNSA. The CDR3 contains 13 residues. For the CDR3, the DNA is TGTGCCAGCAGCTTGTGGACAGAATACGAGCAGTACTTC. As protein: CASSLWTEYEQYF. The full variable domain, completed using reference TRBV7-2 and TRBJ2-7, is GAGVSQSPSNKVTEKGKDVELRCDPISGHTALYWYRQSLGQGLEFLIYFQGNSAPDKSGLPSDRFSAERTGGSVSTLTIQRTQQEDSAVYLCASSLWTEYEQYFGPGTRLTVT.

This clonotype was counted many times. A much larger clone sits a single nucleotide away, making a read error possible. J is TRBJ2-7 and V is TRBV28, with 10 bases aligning to TRBD1. V was clipped by 7 bases and J by 5 bases; unmatched bases: 8. This CDR3 comprises 14 residues. CDR1 is MDHEN and CDR2 is SYDVKM in the germline V gene. CDR3 DNA: TGTGCCAGCAATACCGGGACAGGGGCCCACGAGCAGTACTTC. Translating it yields CASNTGTGAHEQYF.

This clonotype was detected only a few times. V and J are TRBV4-2 and TRBJ2-1; 7 bases line up with TRBD2. Germline V CDR1 and CDR2: LGHNA, YNFKEQ. The CDR3 runs to 14 residues. With V trimmed by 6 bases and J by 9 bases, 11 bases remained unmatched. This CDR3 reads CASRPGEGRSEQFF. DNA for the CDR3: TGTGCCAGCAGGCCGGGGGAGGGCCGGAGTGAGCAGTTCTTC.

The rearrangement joins TRBV7-9 to TRBJ2-2; perhaps TRBD1 as D (6 bases). Germline CDR1 SEHNR, CDR2 FQNEAQ (reference sequence). V was clipped by 2 bases and J by 0 bases, with 10 bases between them. The CDR3 length is 16 residues. In DNA, the CDR3 is TGTGCCAGCAGCTTACAGGGGCCGCCGAACACCGGGGAGCTGTTTTTT. It translates to CASSLQGPPNTGELFF.

The rearrangement uses TRBV7-9 and TRBJ2-1, with 12 bases aligning to TRBD2. J lost 7 bases, V lost 6 bases, and 7 bases had no gene match. The CDR3 sequence is 15 residues long. Germline V gene data show CDR1 as SEHNR and CDR2 as FQNEAQ (reference sequence). The CDR3, as DNA: TGTGCCAGCAGTTTCGGACTAGCGGGGACTAATGAGCAGTTCTTC. Translation: CASSFGLAGTNEQFF.

This rearrangement joins TRBV6-5 to TRBJ1-5, with D unclear. Trimming shortened V by 0 bases and J by 6 bases, and 9 bases separated the two germline ends. Per germline, CDR1 MNHEY and CDR2 SVGAGI. The CDR3 is 14 amino acids. The CDR3 nucleotides are TGTGCCAGCAGTTACTCGACAAGTGGTCAGCCCCAGCATTTT. It encodes CASSYSTSGQPQHF.

Here the CDR3 DNA reads TGTGCCAGCAGTTGCGCCCCCGGGACAGGGAGAACAGATACGCAGTATTTT. This codes for CASSCAPGTGRTDTQYF. This sequence joins TRBV12-3 or TRBV12-4 and TRBJ2-3; 9 bases match TRBD1. There are 17 residues in the CDR3. V was pared by 4 bases and J by 3 bases, with 11 bases of the junction left unmatched.

J is TRBJ2-3 and V is TRBV20-1; 7 nucleotides line up with TRBD2. The germline gives CDR1 DFQATT, CDR2 SNEGSKA (reference sequence). The CDR3 is made up of 14 amino acids. V dropped 5 bases and J dropped 5; count of bases not matched to a gene: 10. The CDR3 sequence is CSAQRRAGEDTQYF. CDR3 DNA: TGCAGTGCTCAAAGGAGGGCGGGGGAAGATACGCAGTATTTT.